Sequencing of this T cell receptor beta chain was carried out in a study (dated by TCRdb to 2015 to 2017). Broadly, across the study: The study examined whether tumor-infiltrating Tregs in breast cancer are drawn from blood Tregs or arise in situ by conversion from other CD4+ T cell subsets. General conclusions and limits of the study: The TCR alpha and beta sequences of tumor-infiltrating Tregs showed the greatest overlap with tumor naive CD4+ T cells, followed by blood naive CD4+ T cells. In terms of TCR gene usage, tumor memory CD4+ T cells clustered together with blood and lymph node memory CD4+ cells, as well as with lymph node naive CD4+ cells. The validation in the larger cohort was limited to a single TCR beta V-J rearrangement instead of whole repertoires.

Full-length TCR variable regions were amplified by 5' RACE PCR using constant-region reverse primers, and then by semi-nested PCR using Nested Universal Primer A. Using the ReliaPrep RNA Cell Miniprep System, total RNA was extracted, and the SMARTer RACE 5'/3' Kit was then used to reverse transcribe the RNA into 5'RACE-ready cDNA. Multiplex adaptors were used to barcode the full-length TCR alpha and beta libraries, which were then sequenced on an Illumina MiSeq. Per the authors' processing: For each of nine subset-tissue groups, sequencing data from the five patients were pooled, and the groups were then compared using unsupervised clustering of TCR gene usage. The Morisita-Horn index, with shared sequences weighted by their contribution to each repertoire, was used to calculate repertoire similarity. In-frame beta chains were kept once TCRdb had trimmed the public reads at Q25 with fastp and called clones with MiXCR. All rows with the same CDR3 protein become a single entry with the most common DNA and genes. TCRdb's processing, not the study's, gives the V and J calls here. The sample data list roughly 8,400 distinct CDR3 sequences, and about three fifths of these were observed just once. The ten largest clones take up around 6% of the sample.

Here V drops 5 bases and J drops 5 bases, and the junction holds 5 bases not matched to any gene. From the germline V gene, CDR1 is SGHTA and CDR2 is FQGTGA. There are 14 amino acids in the CDR3, from cysteine to phenylalanine inclusive. Only CDR3 DNA is held: 42 bases, read in frame from base 1. Comment on this clonotype: Its antigen is not yet known. No base-level quality is on record; no much larger clone is a single base apart.

The memory CD4+ T cell population was isolated based on a CD4+CD45RO+CD25- phenotype. Tregs, naive and memory CD4+ T cells from tumor, blood and ipsilateral draining lymph nodes of a few breast cancer patients underwent full-length TCR alpha and beta sequencing. Tumor tissue and lymph nodes obtained by ipsilateral axillary dissection were perfused with PBS, cut into small pieces and digested using collagenase I and hyaluronidase. FACS confirmed that the sorted cell populations were more than 90% pure. The source material was tumor-infiltrating memory CD4+ T cells sorted from the breast tumor. The cell subset or site label corresponds to: memory CD4+ T cells, CD4+CD45RO+CD25-. The chain joins TRBV7-3 to TRBJ2-1; 8 nucleotides in the junction match TRBD1. The TCR comes from a female donor with breast cancer. The CDR3 amino acid sequence is: CASSRGTGNNEQFF. The DNA reads TGTGCCAGCAGCCGAGGGACAGGTAACAATGAGCAGTTCTTC.